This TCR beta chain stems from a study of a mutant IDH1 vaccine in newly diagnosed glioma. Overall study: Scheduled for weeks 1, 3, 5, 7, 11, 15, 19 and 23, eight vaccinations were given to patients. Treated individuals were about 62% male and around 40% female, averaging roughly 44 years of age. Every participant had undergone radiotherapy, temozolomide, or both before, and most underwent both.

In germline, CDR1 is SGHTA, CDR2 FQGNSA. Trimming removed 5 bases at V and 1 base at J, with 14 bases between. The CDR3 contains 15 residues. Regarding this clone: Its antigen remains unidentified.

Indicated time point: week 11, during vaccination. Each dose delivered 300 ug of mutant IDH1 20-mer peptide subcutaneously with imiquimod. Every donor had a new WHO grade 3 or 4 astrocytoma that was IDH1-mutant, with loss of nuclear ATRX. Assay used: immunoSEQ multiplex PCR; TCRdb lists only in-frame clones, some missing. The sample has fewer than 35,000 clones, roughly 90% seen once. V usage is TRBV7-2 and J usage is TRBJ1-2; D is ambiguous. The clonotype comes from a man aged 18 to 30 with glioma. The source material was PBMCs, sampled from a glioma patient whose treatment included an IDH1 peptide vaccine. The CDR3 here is CASSPRRDYNYGYTF. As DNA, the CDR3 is TGTGCCAGCAGCCCTCGTAGGGATTATAACTATGGCTACACCTTC. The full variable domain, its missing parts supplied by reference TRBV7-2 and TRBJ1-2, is GAGVSQSPSNKVTEKGKDVELRCDPISGHTALYWYRQSLGQGLEFLIYFQGNSAPDKSGLPSDRFSAERTGGSVSTLTIQRTQQEDSAVYLCASSPRRDYNYGYTFGSGTRLTVV.